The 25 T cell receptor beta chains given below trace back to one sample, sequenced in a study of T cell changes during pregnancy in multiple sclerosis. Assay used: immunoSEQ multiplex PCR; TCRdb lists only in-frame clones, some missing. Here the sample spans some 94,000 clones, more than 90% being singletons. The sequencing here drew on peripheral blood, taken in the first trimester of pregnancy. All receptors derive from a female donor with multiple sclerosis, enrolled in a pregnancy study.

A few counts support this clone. Here the CDR3 DNA reads TGTGCCAGTAAAGCGAGTAGGGGTTACTACGAGCAGTACTTC. Amino acid sequence: CASKASRGYYEQYF. The chain carries TRBV19 and TRBJ2-7; tentatively, D is TRBD1 (5 bases). The germline V gene encodes CDR1 LNHDA and CDR2 SQIVND (reference sequence). V was pared by 7 bases and J by 3 bases, with 16 bases between. This CDR3 is built from 14 residues. The variable domain in full, completed from reference TRBV19 and TRBJ2-7, reads DGGITQSPKYLFRKEGQNVTLSCEQNLNHDAMYWYRQDPGQGLRLIYYSQIVNDFQKGDIAEGYSVSREKKESFPLTVTSAQKNPTAFYLCASKASRGYYEQYFGPGTRLTVT.

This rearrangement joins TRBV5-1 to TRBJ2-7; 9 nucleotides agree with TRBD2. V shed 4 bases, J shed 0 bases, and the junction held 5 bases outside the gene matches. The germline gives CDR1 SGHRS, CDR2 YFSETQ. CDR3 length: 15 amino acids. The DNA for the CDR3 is TGCGCCAGCAGCCCTAGCGGGATACCCTCCTACGAGCAGTACTTC. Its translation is CASSPSGIPSYEQYF.

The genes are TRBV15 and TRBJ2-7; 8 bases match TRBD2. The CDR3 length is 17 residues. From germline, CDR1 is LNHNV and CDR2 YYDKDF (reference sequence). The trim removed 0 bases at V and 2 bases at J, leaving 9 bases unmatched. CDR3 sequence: CATSREGMGLGAYEQYF. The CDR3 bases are TGTGCCACCAGCAGAGAGGGTATGGGACTAGGTGCCTACGAGCAGTACTTC.

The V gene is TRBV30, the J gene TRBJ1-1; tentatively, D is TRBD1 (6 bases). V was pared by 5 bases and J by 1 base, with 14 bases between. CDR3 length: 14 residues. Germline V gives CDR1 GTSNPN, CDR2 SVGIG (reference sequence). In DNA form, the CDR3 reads TGTGCCTGGCTAAAAGTGGACAGGAACACTGAAGCTTTCTTT. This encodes CAWLKVDRNTEAFF.

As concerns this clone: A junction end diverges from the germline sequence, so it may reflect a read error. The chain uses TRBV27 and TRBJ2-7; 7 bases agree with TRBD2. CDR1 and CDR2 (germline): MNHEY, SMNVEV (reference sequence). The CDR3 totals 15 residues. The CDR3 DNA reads TGTGCCAGCAGTTTAACAGCGGGACCCTCCCACGAGCAGTACTTC. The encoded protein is CASSLTAGPSHEQYF.

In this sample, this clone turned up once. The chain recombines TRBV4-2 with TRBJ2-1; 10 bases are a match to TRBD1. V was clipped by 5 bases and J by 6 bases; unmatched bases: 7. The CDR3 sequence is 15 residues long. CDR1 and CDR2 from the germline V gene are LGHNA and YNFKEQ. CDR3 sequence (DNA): TGTGCCAGCAGCTCCGGGACAGGGGCCCCCAATGAGCAGTTCTTC. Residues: CASSSGTGAPNEQFF.

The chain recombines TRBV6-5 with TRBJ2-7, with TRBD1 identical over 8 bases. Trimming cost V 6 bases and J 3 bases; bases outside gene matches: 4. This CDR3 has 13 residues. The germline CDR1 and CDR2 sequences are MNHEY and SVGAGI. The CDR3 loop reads CASSDRGGYEQYF. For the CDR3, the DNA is TGTGCCAGCAGCGACAGGGGCGGCTACGAGCAGTACTTC.

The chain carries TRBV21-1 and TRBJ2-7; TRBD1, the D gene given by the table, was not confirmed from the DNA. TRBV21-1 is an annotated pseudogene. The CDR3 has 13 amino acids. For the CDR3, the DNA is TGTGCCAGCAGCAGGCAGGGATTCTACGAGCAGTACTTC. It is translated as CASSRQGFYEQYF.

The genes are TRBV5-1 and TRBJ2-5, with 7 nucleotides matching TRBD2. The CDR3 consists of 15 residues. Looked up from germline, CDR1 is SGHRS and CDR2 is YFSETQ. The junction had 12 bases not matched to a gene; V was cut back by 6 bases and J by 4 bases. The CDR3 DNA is TGCGCCAGCAAGGGCCCGGGAGGACTTGGAGAGACCCAGTACTTC. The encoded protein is CASKGPGGLGETQYF.

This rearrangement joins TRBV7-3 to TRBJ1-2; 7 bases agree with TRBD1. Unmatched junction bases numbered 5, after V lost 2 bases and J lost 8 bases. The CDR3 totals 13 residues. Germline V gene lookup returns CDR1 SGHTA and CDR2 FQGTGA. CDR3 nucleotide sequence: TGTGCCAGCAGCTTAGTGGAAGGGGGCGGCTACACCTTC. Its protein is CASSLVEGGGYTF.

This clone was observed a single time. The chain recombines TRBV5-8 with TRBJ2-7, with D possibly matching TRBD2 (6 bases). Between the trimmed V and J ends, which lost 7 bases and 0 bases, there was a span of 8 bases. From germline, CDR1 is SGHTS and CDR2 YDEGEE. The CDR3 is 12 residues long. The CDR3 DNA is TGTGCCAGCGGACTAATCTCCTACGAGCAGTACTTC. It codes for CASGLISYEQYF.

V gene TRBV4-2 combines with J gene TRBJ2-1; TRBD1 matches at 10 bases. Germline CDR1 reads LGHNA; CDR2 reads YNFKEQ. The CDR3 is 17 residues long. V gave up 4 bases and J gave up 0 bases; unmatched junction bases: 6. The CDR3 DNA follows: TGTGCCAGCAGCCCGACAGGGGGCTCCAGCTCCTACAATGAGCAGTTCTTC. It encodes CASSPTGGSSSYNEQFF.

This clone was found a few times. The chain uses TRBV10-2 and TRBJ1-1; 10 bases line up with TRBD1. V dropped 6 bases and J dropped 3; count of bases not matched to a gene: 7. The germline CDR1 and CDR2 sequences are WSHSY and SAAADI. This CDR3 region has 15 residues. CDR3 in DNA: TGCGCCAGCAGATTACCGGGACAGGGGCACACTGAAGCTTTCTTT. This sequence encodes CASRLPGQGHTEAFF.

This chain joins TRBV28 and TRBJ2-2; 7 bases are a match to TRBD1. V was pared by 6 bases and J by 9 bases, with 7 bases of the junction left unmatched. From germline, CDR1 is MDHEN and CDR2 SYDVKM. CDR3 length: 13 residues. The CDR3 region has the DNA TGTGCCAGCAGAACAGGGGTAGCCCGGGAGCTGTTTTTT. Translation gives CASRTGVARELFF.

The CDR3 spells CASSSRDREGETQYF. The CDR3 DNA follows: TGTGCCAGCAGCTCCCGGGACAGGGAAGGCGAGACCCAGTACTTC. The chain links TRBV11-2 to TRBJ2-5, with 9 positions matching TRBD1. After removal of 4 bases from V and 5 bases from J, the junction contained 8 bases not matched to a gene. The CDR3 covers 15 residues. CDR1 and CDR2 (germline): SGHAT, FQNNGV.

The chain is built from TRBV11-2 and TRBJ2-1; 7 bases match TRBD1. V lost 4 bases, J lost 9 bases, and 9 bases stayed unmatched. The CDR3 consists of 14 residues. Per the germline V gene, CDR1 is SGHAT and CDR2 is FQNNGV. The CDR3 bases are TGTGCCAGCAGCTCTACACAGGGGTATGGTGAGCAGTTCTTC. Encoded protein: CASSSTQGYGEQFF.

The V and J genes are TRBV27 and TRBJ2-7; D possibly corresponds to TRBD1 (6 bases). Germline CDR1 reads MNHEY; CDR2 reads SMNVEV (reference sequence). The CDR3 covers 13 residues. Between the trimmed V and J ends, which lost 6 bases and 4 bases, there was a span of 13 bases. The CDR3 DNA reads TGTGCCAGCAGCCCGGGACAAGATTACGAGCAGTACTTC. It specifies CASSPGQDYEQYF.

The CDR3 region has the DNA TGTGCCAGCAGTCCGAGGTTGGGGAACACTGAAGCTTTCTTT. It is translated as CASSPRLGNTEAFF. The rearrangement joins TRBV27 to TRBJ1-1; D unclear. The CDR3 is 14 residues long. Germline loops: CDR1 MNHEY, CDR2 SMNVEV (reference sequence). V lost 5 bases and J 1 base, leaving 11 bases between the germline ends.

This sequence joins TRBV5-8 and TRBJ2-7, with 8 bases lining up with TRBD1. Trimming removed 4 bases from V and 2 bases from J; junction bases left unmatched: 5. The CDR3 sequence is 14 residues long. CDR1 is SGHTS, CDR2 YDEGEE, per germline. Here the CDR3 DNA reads TGTGCCAGCAGCGTCGACAGGGGCCCCTACGAGCAGTACTTC. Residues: CASSVDRGPYEQYF.

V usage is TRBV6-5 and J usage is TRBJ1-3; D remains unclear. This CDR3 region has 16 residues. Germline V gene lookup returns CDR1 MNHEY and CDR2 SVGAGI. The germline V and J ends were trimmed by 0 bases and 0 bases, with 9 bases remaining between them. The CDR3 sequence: CASSYSRVNSGNTIYF. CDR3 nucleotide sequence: TGTGCCAGCAGTTACTCGCGGGTAAACTCTGGAAACACCATATATTTT.

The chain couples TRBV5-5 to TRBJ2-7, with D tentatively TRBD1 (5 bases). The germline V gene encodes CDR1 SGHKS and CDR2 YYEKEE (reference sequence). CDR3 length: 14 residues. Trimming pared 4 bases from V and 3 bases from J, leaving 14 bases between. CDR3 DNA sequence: TGTGCCAGCAGCATCGTCCCAACAGGCTACGAGCAGTACTTC. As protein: CASSIVPTGYEQYF.

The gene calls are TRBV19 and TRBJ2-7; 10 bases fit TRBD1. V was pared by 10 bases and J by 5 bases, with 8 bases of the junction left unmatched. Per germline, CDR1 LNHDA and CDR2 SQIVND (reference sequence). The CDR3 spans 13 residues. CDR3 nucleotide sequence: TGTGCCACCTCCCGGGACAGGGGTGACGAGCAGTACTTC. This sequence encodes CATSRDRGDEQYF.

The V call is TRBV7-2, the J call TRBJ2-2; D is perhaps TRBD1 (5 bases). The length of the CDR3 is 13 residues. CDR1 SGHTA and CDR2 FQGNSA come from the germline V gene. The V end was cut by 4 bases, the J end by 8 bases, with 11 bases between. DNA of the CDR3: TGTGCCAGCAGCTCCGGACGGACAGGGGAGCTGTTTTTT. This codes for CASSSGRTGELFF.

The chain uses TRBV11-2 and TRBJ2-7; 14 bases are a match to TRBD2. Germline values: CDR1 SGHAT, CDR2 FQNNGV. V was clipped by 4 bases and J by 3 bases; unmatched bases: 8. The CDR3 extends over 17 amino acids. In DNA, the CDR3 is TGTGCCAGCAGCTCCGGGACTAGCGGGAGAAGTTTCTACGAGCAGTACTTC. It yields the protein CASSSGTSGRSFYEQYF.

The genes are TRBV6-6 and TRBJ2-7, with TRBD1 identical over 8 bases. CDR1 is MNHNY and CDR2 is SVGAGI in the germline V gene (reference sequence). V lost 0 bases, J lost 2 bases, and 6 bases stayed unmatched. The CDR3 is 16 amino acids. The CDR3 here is CASSYSFRDRTYEQYF. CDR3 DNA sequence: TGTGCCAGCAGTTACTCGTTCCGGGACAGGACCTACGAGCAGTACTTC.